The 21 T cell receptor beta chains listed next were all sequenced from one sample in a study of CD8+CD57+ T cells in acquired aplastic anemia. Those patients picked for sequencing had displayed CD8+CD57+ cell expansion on flow cytometry. Profiling that covered TCR beta VDJ and CDR3 relied on genomic DNA as its template. TCRdb processed the reads anew with MiXCR; each CDR3 protein has one entry. This table holds just over 450,000 distinct CDR3 sequences, approximately 32% found once. Material: sorted CD4+, CD8+, or CD8+CD57+ T cells (not recorded which) from PBMCs. These receptors all stem from a human donor with aplastic anemia.

This clonotype has a single count. The chain recombines TRBV15 with TRBJ1-1; weak D call: TRBD1 (6 bases). Trimming pared 2 bases from V and 7 bases from J, leaving 8 bases between. Germline V gives CDR1 LNHNV, CDR2 YYDKDF (reference sequence). This CDR3 contains 12 residues. The CDR3 sequence: CATSRQGSEAFF. CDR3 in DNA: TGTGCCACCAGCAGACAGGGGAGTGAAGCTTTCTTT.

This clonotype was recorded a few times. This sequence joins TRBV9 and TRBJ2-7; possibly TRBD1 for D (6 bases). Germline CDR1 is SGDLS and CDR2 is YYNGEE. The V gene lost 7 bases and the J gene lost 4 bases, with 18 bases spanning the gap. This CDR3 region has 14 residues. This CDR3 is CASSPIRGTYEQYF. CDR3 bases: TGTGCCAGCTCACCGATCAGGGGAACGTACGAGCAGTACTTC.

The table lists this clonotype with many counts. The chain is built from TRBV7-3 and TRBJ2-1; 9 nucleotides agree with TRBD2. The CDR3 is made up of 14 amino acids. Germline CDR1 and CDR2: SGHTA and FQGTGA. Losses at the gene ends were 2 bases for V and 10 bases for J; bases not matched to a gene: 6. The CDR3 nucleotides read TGTGCCAGCAGCTTAGGCGGGAGGGACGGGGAGCAGTTCTTC. As protein: CASSLGGRDGEQFF.

The chain combines TRBV15 with TRBJ1-2; 8 bases map to TRBD1. Germline trimming cut 0 bases from V and 7 bases from J; bases unmatched to any gene: 7. Germline-derived CDR1 and CDR2 are LNHNV and YYDKDF (reference sequence). The CDR3 sequence is 15 residues long. DNA for the CDR3: TGTGCCACCAGCAGAGATTACGGACAGGGCGGTGGCTACACCTTC. Protein: CATSRDYGQGGGYTF.

This chain uses TRBV5-6 with TRBJ2-7, with 7 positions matching TRBD1. The CDR3 spans 14 residues. The V gene end was trimmed by 5 bases and the J gene end by 2 bases; junction bases not matched to a gene: 7. Germline V gene sequence: CDR1 SGHDT, CDR2 YYEEEE. The CDR3 protein is CASRSRQGTYEQYF. For the CDR3, the DNA is TGTGCCAGCAGATCTAGACAGGGAACCTACGAGCAGTACTTC.

At least ten counts were recorded for this clonotype. The chain combines TRBV2 with TRBJ2-1; D gene ambiguous. The CDR3 is 15 amino acids. Deletions cut 3 bases from V and 6 bases from J, with 15 bases between. Germline CDR1 reads SNHLY; CDR2 reads FYNNEI. In nucleotides, the CDR3 is TGTGCCAGCAGTGACAGGCCCCGTCGGGCCAATGAGCAGTTCTTC. Translation: CASSDRPRRANEQFF.

The chain couples TRBV7-2 to TRBJ1-2, with a possible D match to TRBD1 (5 bases). Per germline, CDR1 SGHTA and CDR2 FQGNSA. Between the trimmed V and J ends, which lost 4 bases and 4 bases, there was a span of 16 bases. The CDR3 is 15 residues long. The CDR3 bases are TGTGCCAGCAGCTCGATGGGACGGAGCCTCTATGGCTACACCTTC. This gives the protein CASSSMGRSLYGYTF. Drawing the rest from reference TRBV7-2 and TRBJ1-2, the complete variable domain is GAGVSQSPSNKVTEKGKDVELRCDPISGHTALYWYRQSLGQGLEFLIYFQGNSAPDKSGLPSDRFSAERTGGSVSTLTIQRTQQEDSAVYLCASSSMGRSLYGYTFGSGTRLTVV.

This clonotype was seen only a few times. The V and J genes are TRBV5-6 and TRBJ2-7; 8 bases line up with TRBD2. The CDR3 has 15 residues. Germline CDR1 reads SGHDT; CDR2 reads YYEEEE. Germline trimming cut 1 base from V and 7 bases from J; bases unmatched to any gene: 10. The CDR3 nucleotides read TGTGCCAGCAGCTTGTCCTCTCGACTAGCGAGGGAGCAGTACTTC. Its protein product is CASSLSSRLAREQYF. The whole variable domain, remainder taken from reference TRBV5-6 and TRBJ2-7, is DAGVTQSPTHLIKTRGQQVTLRCSPKSGHDTVSWYQQALGQGPQFIFQYYEEEERQRGNFPDRFSGHQFPNYSSELNVNALLLGDSALYLCASSLSSRLAREQYFGPGTRLTVT.

This clonotype was picked up many times. This chain connects TRBV20-1 to TRBJ2-7; D not resolved. With 6 bases removed from V and 6 bases from J, the gap between germline ends came to 24 bases. The V gene's germline CDR1 is DFQATT and CDR2 SNEGSKA (reference sequence). The CDR3 sequence is 15 residues long. Written as DNA, the CDR3 is TGCAGTGCCAACATTGATTGGGGAACGGCCTCCGAGCAGTACTTC. Translation: CSANIDWGTASEQYF.

About this clonotype: One end of the junction is discordant with germline, which a read error may explain. The V gene is TRBV7-2, the J gene TRBJ1-3; D is possibly TRBD1 (6 bases). Germline CDR1 is SGHTA and CDR2 is FQGNSA. The CDR3 is 15 residues long. The CDR3 loop is CASSQAQGFGNTIYF. The DNA for the CDR3 is TGCGCCAGCAGCCAAGCACAGGGTTTTGGAAACACCATATATTTT.

This clonotype was seen many times. The gene calls are TRBV19 and TRBJ2-7; D possibly matches TRBD1 or TRBD2 (5 bases each). Germline assignment: CDR1 LNHDA and CDR2 SQIVND (reference sequence). The V end was cut by 4 bases, the J end by 6 bases, with 16 bases between. The length of the CDR3 is 14 residues. The CDR3 coding sequence is TGTGCCAGTAGTAGAACCAGGGCGGGTGTCGAGCAGTACTTC. Residues: CASSRTRAGVEQYF. The full variable domain, with the rest looked up from reference TRBV19 and TRBJ2-7, is DGGITQSPKYLFRKEGQNVTLSCEQNLNHDAMYWYRQDPGQGLRLIYYSQIVNDFQKGDIAEGYSVSREKKESFPLTVTSAQKNPTAFYLCASSRTRAGVEQYFGPGTRLTVT.

The V and J genes are TRBV24-1 and TRBJ1-2; D gene ambiguous. This CDR3 region has 12 residues. Trimming pared 8 bases from V and 2 bases from J, leaving 8 bases between. Germline CDR1 KGHDR, CDR2 SFDVKD. The DNA of the CDR3 is TGTGCCACCATAGGTCAGAACTATGGCTACACCTTC. It yields the protein CATIGQNYGYTF.

V and J are TRBV6-1 and TRBJ1-2; D gene uncertain. CDR3 size: 16 residues. Germline-derived CDR1 and CDR2 are MNHNS and SASEGT. Deletions cut 0 bases from V and 8 bases from J, with 19 bases between. In nucleotides, the CDR3 is TGTGCCAGCAGTGAAGCTATGGGCCTGGGGATCTACGGCTACACCTTC. It encodes CASSEAMGLGIYGYTF.

The V gene is TRBV5-5, the J gene TRBJ1-5; D is unclear. The length of the CDR3 is 13 residues. Germline CDR1 and CDR2: SGHKS and YYEKEE (reference sequence). Trimming removed 0 bases at V and 5 bases at J, with 6 bases between. The chain's CDR3 is CASSLDIYQPQHF. Here the CDR3 DNA reads TGTGCCAGCAGCTTGGATATTTATCAGCCCCAGCATTTT.

Turning to this clonotype: This sequence may be a read error, since a much larger clone differs from it by one base. This chain joins TRBV24-1 and TRBJ2-3; D remains unclear. This CDR3 region has 17 residues. CDR1 is KGHDR and CDR2 is SFDVKD in the germline V gene. The CDR3, as DNA: TGTGCCACCAGTGACCCGGACCCAGCACGTGGCACAGATAGGCAGTATTTT. Translated: CATSDPDPARGTDRQYF.

The chain combines TRBV12-3 or TRBV12-4 with TRBJ1-1; TRBD1 agrees at 8 bases. Trimming removed 6 bases from V and 8 bases from J; junction bases left unmatched: 11. The CDR3 totals 14 residues. This CDR3 reads CASSRKDRGEEAFF. CDR3 DNA: TGTGCCAGCAGCCGAAAAGACAGGGGTGAAGAAGCTTTCTTT.

This clonotype was recorded a few times. This sequence joins TRBV7-2 and TRBJ2-7; D perhaps matches TRBD2 (6 bases). The CDR3 extends over 15 amino acids. The V gene lost 5 bases and the J gene lost 7 bases, with 21 bases spanning the gap. CDR1 SGHTA and CDR2 FQGNSA come from the germline V gene. CDR3 bases: TGTGCCAGCAGCGGATCGGGACTTATAACGAAGGAGCAGTACTTC. As protein: CASSGSGLITKEQYF.

The rearrangement joins TRBV6-1 to TRBJ2-3, with a weak D call TRBD1 (5 bases). V lost 3 bases and J 5 bases, leaving 12 bases between the germline ends. Germline V gives CDR1 MNHNS, CDR2 SASEGT. This CDR3 is 14 amino acids long. CDR3 loop: CASSDSGWGDTQYF. CDR3 bases: TGTGCCAGCAGTGATTCAGGGTGGGGAGATACGCAGTATTTT.

V usage is TRBV5-1 and J usage is TRBJ2-7, with TRBD1 identical over 7 bases. Trimming at V came to 5 bases and at J to 2 bases, leaving 10 bases not matched to a gene. Germline CDR1 is SGHRS and CDR2 is YFSETQ. The CDR3 has 15 residues. The CDR3 here is CASSLLDRAPYEQYF. The CDR3 DNA is TGCGCCAGCAGTCTCCTAGACAGGGCCCCCTACGAGCAGTACTTC.

Concerning this clonotype itself: A read error may explain this, as a much larger clone is one base away. The V and J genes are TRBV20-1 and TRBJ1-6; tentatively, D is TRBD1 (6 bases). The V end was cut by 5 bases, the J end by 9 bases, with 14 bases between. The CDR3 length is 13 residues. The V gene's germline CDR1 is DFQATT and CDR2 SNEGSKA (reference sequence). CDR3 sequence (DNA): TGCAGTGCTGGGGGCGGGAAAGGTTCACCCCTCCACTTT. It codes for CSAGGGKGSPLHF.

Only a few counts were recorded for this clonotype. Here the CDR3 DNA reads TGCAGTGTTCCCGGGACAGGGATTTTAGCGGGCAATTACGAGCAGTACTTC. This codes for CSVPGTGILAGNYEQYF. The V gene is TRBV20-1, the J gene TRBJ2-7; 9 bases align to TRBD1. V lost 7 bases and J lost 4; bases outside the gene matches: 20. The CDR3 has 17 amino acids. From germline, CDR1 is DFQATT and CDR2 SNEGSKA (reference sequence).